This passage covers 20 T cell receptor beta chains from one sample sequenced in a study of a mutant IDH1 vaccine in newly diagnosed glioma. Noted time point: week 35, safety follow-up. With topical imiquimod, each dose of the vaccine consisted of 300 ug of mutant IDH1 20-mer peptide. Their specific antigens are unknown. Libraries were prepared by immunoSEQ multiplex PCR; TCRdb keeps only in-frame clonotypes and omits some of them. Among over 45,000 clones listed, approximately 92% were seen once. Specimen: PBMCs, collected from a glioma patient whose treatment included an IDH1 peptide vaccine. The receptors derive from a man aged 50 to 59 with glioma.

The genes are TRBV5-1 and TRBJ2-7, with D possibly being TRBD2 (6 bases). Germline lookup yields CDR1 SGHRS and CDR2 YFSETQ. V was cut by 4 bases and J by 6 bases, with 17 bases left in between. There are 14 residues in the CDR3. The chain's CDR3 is CASSLGPGGREQYF. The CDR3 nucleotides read TGCGCCAGCAGCCTGGGACCCGGGGGTCGCGAGCAGTACTTC.

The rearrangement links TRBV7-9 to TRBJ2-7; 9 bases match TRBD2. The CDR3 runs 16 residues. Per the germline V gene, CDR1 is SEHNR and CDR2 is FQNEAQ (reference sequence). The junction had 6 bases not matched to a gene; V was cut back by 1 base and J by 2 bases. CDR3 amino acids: CASSLEVRGGTYEQYF. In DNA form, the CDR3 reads TGTGCCAGCAGCTTAGAGGTGCGGGGGGGGACCTACGAGCAGTACTTC. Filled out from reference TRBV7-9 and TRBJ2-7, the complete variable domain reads DTGVSQNPRHKITKRGQNVTFRCDPISEHNRLYWYRQTLGQGPEFLTYFQNEAQLEKSRLLSDRFSAERPKGSFSTLEIQRTEQGDSAMYLCASSLEVRGGTYEQYFGPGTRLTVT.

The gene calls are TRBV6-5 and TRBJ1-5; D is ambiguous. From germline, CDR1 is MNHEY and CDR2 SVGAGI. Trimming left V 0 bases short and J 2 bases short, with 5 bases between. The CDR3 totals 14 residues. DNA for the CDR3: TGTGCCAGCAGTTACTCGAGAGGCAATCAGCCCCAGCATTTT. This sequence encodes CASSYSRGNQPQHF.

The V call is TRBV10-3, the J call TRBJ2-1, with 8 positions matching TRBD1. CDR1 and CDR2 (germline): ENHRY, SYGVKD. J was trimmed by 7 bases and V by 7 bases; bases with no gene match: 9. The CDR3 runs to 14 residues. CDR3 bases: TGTGCCATCAACTACAGGGGGATAGGGAATGAGCAGTTCTTC. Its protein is CAINYRGIGNEQFF.

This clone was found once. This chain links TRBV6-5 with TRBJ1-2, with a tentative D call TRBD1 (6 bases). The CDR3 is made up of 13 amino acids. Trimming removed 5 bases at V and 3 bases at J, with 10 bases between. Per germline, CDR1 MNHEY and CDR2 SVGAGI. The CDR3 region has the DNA TGTGCCAGCAGTGGACAGCACGACTATGGCTACACCTTC. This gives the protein CASSGQHDYGYTF.

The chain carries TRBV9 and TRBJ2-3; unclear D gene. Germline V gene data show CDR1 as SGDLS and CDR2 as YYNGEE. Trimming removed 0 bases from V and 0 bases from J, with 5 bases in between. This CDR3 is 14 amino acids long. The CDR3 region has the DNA TGTGCCAGCAGCGTAGTGGCGAGCACAGATACGCAGTATTTT. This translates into CASSVVASTDTQYF.

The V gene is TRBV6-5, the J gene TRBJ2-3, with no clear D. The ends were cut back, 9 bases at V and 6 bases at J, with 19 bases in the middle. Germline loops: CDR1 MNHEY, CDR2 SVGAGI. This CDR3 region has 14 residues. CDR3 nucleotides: TGTGCCAGTTCCTTGACGGGCGACGTGGATACGCAGTATTTT. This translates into CASSLTGDVDTQYF.

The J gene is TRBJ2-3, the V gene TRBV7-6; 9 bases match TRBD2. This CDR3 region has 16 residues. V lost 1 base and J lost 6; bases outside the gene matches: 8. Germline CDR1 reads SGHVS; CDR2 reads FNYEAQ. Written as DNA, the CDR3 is TGTGCCAGCAGCTTAGGAGTAGCGGGGGCCGGGGATACGCAGTATTTT. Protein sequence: CASSLGVAGAGDTQYF.

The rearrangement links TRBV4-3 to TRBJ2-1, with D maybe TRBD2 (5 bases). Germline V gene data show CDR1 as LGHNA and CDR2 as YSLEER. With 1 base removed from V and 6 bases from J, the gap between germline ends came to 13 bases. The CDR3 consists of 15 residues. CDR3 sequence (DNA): TGCGCCAGCAGCCAAGGCGGACGGGGTGTCAATGAGCAGTTCTTC. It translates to CASSQGGRGVNEQFF.

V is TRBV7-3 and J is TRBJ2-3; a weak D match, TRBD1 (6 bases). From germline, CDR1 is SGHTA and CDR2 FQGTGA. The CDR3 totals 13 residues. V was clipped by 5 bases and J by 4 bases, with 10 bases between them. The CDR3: CASSADRPDTQYF. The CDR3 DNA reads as TGTGCCAGCAGCGCGGACAGACCAGATACGCAGTATTTT.

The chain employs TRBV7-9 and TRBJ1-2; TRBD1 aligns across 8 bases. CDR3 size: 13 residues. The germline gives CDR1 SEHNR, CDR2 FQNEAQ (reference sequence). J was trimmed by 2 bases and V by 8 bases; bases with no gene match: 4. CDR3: CASSRTGNYGYTF. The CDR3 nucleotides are TGTGCCAGCTCGCGGACAGGGAACTATGGCTACACCTTC.

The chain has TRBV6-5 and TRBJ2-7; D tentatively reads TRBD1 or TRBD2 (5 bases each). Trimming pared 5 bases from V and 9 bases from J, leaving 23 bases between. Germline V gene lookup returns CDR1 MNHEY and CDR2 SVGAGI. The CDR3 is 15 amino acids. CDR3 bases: TGTGCCAGCAGTGTCCGGTCTACCATCTACGGGGCGCAGTACTTC. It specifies CASSVRSTIYGAQYF.

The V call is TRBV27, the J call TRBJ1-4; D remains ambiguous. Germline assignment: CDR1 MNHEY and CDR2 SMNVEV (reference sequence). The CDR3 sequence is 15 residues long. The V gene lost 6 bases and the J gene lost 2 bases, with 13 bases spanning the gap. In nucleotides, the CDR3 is TGTGCCAGCAGCTCAGGAGGGTCGACTAATGAAAAACTGTTTTTT. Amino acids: CASSSGGSTNEKLFF.

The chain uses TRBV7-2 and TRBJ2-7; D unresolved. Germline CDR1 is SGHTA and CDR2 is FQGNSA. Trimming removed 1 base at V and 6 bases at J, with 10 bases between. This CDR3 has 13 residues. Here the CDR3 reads CASSLGAHREQYF. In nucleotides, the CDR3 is TGTGCCAGCAGCTTAGGGGCACATCGCGAGCAGTACTTC.

The CDR3 region has the DNA TGTGCCAGCAGCTTAGTTGGCAGGAGGGATTCACCCCTCCACTTT. Amino acids: CASSLVGRRDSPLHF. The rearrangement joins TRBV7-9 to TRBJ1-6, with unresolved D. V gave up 1 base and J gave up 8 bases, with 12 bases separating them. The CDR3 contains 15 residues. Germline V gives CDR1 SEHNR, CDR2 FQNEAQ (reference sequence). The full variable domain, with the rest looked up from reference TRBV7-9 and TRBJ1-6, is DTGVSQNPRHKITKRGQNVTFRCDPISEHNRLYWYRQTLGQGPEFLTYFQNEAQLEKSRLLSDRFSAERPKGSFSTLEIQRTEQGDSAMYLCASSLVGRRDSPLHFGNGTRLTVT.

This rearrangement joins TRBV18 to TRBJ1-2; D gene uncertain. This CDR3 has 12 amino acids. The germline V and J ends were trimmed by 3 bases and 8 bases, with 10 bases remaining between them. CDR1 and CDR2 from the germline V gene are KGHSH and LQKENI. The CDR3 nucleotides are TGTGCCAGCTCACCCGGGCGAGAGGGCTACACCTTC. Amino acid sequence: CASSPGREGYTF. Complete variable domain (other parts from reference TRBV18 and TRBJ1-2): NAGVMQNPRHLVRRRGQEARLRCSPMKGHSHVYWYRQLPEEGLKFMVYLQKENIIDESGMPKERFSAEFPKEGPSILRIQQVVRGDSAAYFCASSPGREGYTFGSGTRLTVV.

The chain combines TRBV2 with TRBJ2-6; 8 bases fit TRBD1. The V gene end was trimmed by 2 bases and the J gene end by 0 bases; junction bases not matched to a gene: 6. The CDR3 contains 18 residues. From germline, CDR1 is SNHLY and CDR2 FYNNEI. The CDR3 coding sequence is TGTGCCAGCAGTGAATTAGCCAGGGGGCTCTCTGGGGCCAACGTCCTGACTTTC. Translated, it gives CASSELARGLSGANVLTF.

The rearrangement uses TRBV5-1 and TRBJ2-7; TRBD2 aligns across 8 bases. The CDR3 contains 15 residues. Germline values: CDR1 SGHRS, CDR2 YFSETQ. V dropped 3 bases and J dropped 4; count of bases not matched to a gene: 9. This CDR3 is CASSYLLAENYEQYF. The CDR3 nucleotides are TGCGCCAGCAGCTACCTACTAGCGGAAAATTACGAGCAGTACTTC.

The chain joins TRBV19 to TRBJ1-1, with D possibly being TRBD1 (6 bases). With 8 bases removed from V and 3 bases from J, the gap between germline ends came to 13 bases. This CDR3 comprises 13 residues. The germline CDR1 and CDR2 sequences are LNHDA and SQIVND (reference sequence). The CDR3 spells CASAKQGYTEAFF. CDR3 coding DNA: TGTGCCAGTGCGAAACAGGGTTACACTGAAGCTTTCTTT.

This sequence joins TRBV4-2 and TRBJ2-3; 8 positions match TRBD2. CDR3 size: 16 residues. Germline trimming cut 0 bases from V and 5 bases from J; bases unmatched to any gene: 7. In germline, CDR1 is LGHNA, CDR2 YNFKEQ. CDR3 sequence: CASSQEKGTSLDTQYF. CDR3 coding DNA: TGTGCCAGCAGCCAAGAAAAAGGGACTAGTTTAGATACGCAGTATTTT.